A selection of T cell receptor beta chains follows, all from one sample in a study of blood T cell repertoires in COVID-19. Assay used: immunoSEQ multiplex PCR; TCRdb lists only in-frame clones, some missing. The sample holds under 130,000 clones, roughly nine tenths seen once. The sample comprised peripheral blood. The receptors stem from a human donor in a cohort sampled during active COVID-19. CDR3s include the opening cysteine and the closing phenylalanine or tryptophan. D genes are given only for firm matches. The size entry is marked missing in some rows and otherwise reads once, few, many or a size class.

DNA	CDR3	D	size	V	J
TGTGCCAGCAGCGTAGAAGCGGGCGGGTTCTCTGGAAACACCATATATTTT	CASSVEAGGFSGNTIYF	NA	NA	TRBV9	TRBJ1-3
TGTGCAAGTCGCGCCGGACAGGGGGCGGATCAGCCCCAGCATTTT	CASRAGQGADQPQHF	NA	NA	TRBV12-2	TRBJ1-5
TGTGCCACCAGTGATCCCTCGGGACAGGGGCGTGAGACCCAGTACTTC	CATSDPSGQGRETQYF	TRBD1	NA	TRBV24-1	TRBJ2-5
TGTGCCAGCAGCTCTCAGACAGGGAGGGAGACCCAGTACTTC	CASSSQTGRETQYF	NA	NA	TRBV7-3	TRBJ2-5
TGTGCCTGGAGCCGCTTTACCACCTCCCTTAGCGGGAGGGCCCTCGCCTACAATGAGCAGTTCTTC	CAWSRFTTSLSGRALAYNEQFF	TRBD2	NA	TRBV30	TRBJ2-1
TGTGCCAGTAGTACGAACAGGGGTGAAAAACTGTTTTTT	CASSTNRGEKLFF	TRBD1	few	TRBV19	TRBJ1-4
TGTGCCAGCAGCTGGCAGGGGCTCTCAACTAATGAAAAACTGTTTTTT	CASSWQGLSTNEKLFF	NA	NA	TRBV5-6	TRBJ1-4
TGTGCCAGCAGTCAGGGACAGGGGGACTCACCCCTCCACTTT	CASSQGQGDSPLHF	TRBD1	few	TRBV2	TRBJ1-6
TGCAGCGTTGAGTCCGGGACAGCATATGGCTACACCTTC	CSVESGTAYGYTF	TRBD1	NA	TRBV29-1	TRBJ1-2
TGTGCCAGCAGCTGGGGACTAGCGGAGCAAGAGACCCAGTACTTC	CASSWGLAEQETQYF	TRBD2	once	TRBV3-1/TRBV3-2	TRBJ2-5
TGCGCCAGCAGCTTGTATGAGAGCGGGGGCACAGATACGCAGTATTTT	CASSLYESGGTDTQYF	TRBD2	NA	TRBV5-1	TRBJ2-3
TGCGCCAGCAGCTTGGGCATAGCCTACGAGCAGTACTTC	CASSLGIAYEQYF	NA	NA	TRBV5-1	TRBJ2-7
TGTGCCAGCAGCCCCCTCACGGGACAACGCTGGGGCGAGCAGTACTTC	CASSPLTGQRWGEQYF	NA	NA	TRBV28	TRBJ2-7
TGTGCCAGCAGAGACAGAAAGTTTAACTATGGCTACACCTTC	CASRDRKFNYGYTF	NA	NA	TRBV27	TRBJ1-2
TGTGCCAGCAGCCAGGGACAGGGGGGGTCACCCCTCCACTTT	CASSQGQGGSPLHF	TRBD1	NA	TRBV7-2	TRBJ1-6
TGTGCCAGCAGCCCGGGACTAGCTGACAATACGCAGTATTTT	CASSPGLADNTQYF	TRBD2	NA	TRBV5-6	TRBJ2-3
TGTGCCAGCAGCTTAACCGGGACAAACACTGAAGCTTTCTTT	CASSLTGTNTEAFF	NA	NA	TRBV7-8	TRBJ1-1
TGTGCCACCAGCGACAACCAGGGGGCTAATGAAAAACTGTTTTTT	CATSDNQGANEKLFF	TRBD1	NA	TRBV15	TRBJ1-4
TGTGCCAGCAGTTTCCGGGGAGATAATTCACCCCTCCACTTT	CASSFRGDNSPLHF	NA	NA	TRBV27	TRBJ1-6
TGTGCCAGCAGTTACTCGATTACCGCGAATGAGCAGTTCTTC	CASSYSITANEQFF	NA	NA	TRBV6-5	TRBJ2-1
TGTGCCAGCAGTTTAGGAGGGTCTCAGCCCCAGCATTTT	CASSLGGSQPQHF	NA	NA	TRBV27	TRBJ1-5
TGTGCCAGCAGCTTAAGGCCGGGGTCTAACGATGAGCAGTTCTTC	CASSLRPGSNDEQFF	NA	once	TRBV11-2	TRBJ2-1
TGTGCCAGCAGCGTAGAACCGGGGCGGGGCGAGCAGTACTTC	CASSVEPGRGEQYF	NA	few	TRBV9	TRBJ2-7
TGTGCCTGGAGTGTATCCCCAGACAGTGAAGCTTTCTTT	CAWSVSPDSEAFF	NA	NA	TRBV30	TRBJ1-1
TGTGCCAGTAGTAAGGGAGGTCATCCCCGCAATCAGCCCCAGCATTTT	CASSKGGHPRNQPQHF	NA	NA	TRBV19	TRBJ1-5
TGTGCCACTTCAAACAGGGGGATCACTGAAGCTTTCTTT	CATSNRGITEAFF	TRBD1	NA	TRBV6-5	TRBJ1-1
TGTGCCAGCTCACCAACCCTAGCGGGGACGGATACGCAGTATTTT	CASSPTLAGTDTQYF	TRBD2	NA	TRBV18	TRBJ2-3
TGTGCCAGCAGCGCAAGCGGGAACTCCTACGAGCAGTACTTC	CASSASGNSYEQYF	TRBD2	NA	TRBV9	TRBJ2-7
TGTGCCAGCTCACCCTGGGACGACAGGGAAGAGACCCAGTACTTC	CASSPWDDREETQYF	TRBD1	NA	TRBV18	TRBJ2-5
TGCGCCAGCAGCTTGGTGGACGGGGGCTACGAGCAGTACTTC	CASSLVDGGYEQYF	NA	NA	TRBV5-1	TRBJ2-7
TGTGCCAGCAGACTTACAGGGGGCTACGAGCAGTACTTC	CASRLTGGYEQYF	TRBD1	NA	TRBV27	TRBJ2-7
TGTGCCAGCAGCCCGGGGCTATACAATGAGCAGTTCTTC	CASSPGLYNEQFF	NA	NA	TRBV6-2/TRBV6-3	TRBJ2-1
TGTGCCAGCAGTCTTCCTCGGGACTCAGTTTCCTACGAGCAGTACTTC	CASSLPRDSVSYEQYF	NA	NA	TRBV28	TRBJ2-7
TGTGCCAGCAGCGTTGGTGGGAGTACTAGCACAGATACGCAGTATTTT	CASSVGGSTSTDTQYF	NA	NA	TRBV9	TRBJ2-3
TGTGCCAGCAGTTACTCCGGAGGGTCGTTTGAAAAACTGTTTTTT	CASSYSGGSFEKLFF	NA	NA	TRBV6-6	TRBJ1-4
TGTGCCAGCAGCTCTAGCGGGGGGTCCTACGAGCAGTACTTC	CASSSSGGSYEQYF	TRBD2	NA	TRBV11-2	TRBJ2-7
TGTGCCAGCAGCTTTGAAACTGGGCTCGCAGATACGCAGTATTTT	CASSFETGLADTQYF	NA	NA	TRBV5-4	TRBJ2-3
TGTGCCAGCAGCTTGGAATCAGGGAACAGTTCACCCCTCCACTTT	CASSLESGNSSPLHF	NA	NA	TRBV5-5	TRBJ1-6
TGTGCCAGCAGTTACTTTGGGACTCGAAACAATGAGCAGTTCTTC	CASSYFGTRNNEQFF	NA	NA	TRBV6-2/TRBV6-3	TRBJ2-1
TGTGCCAGCAGCGTAGAGGGGGTGGGTAGCGGGACCTACAATGAGCAGTTCTTC	CASSVEGVGSGTYNEQFF	TRBD2	NA	TRBV9	TRBJ2-1
TGTGCCAGCAGTGGGGGGGGGCAGGCGTTCTGGGATAATTCACCCCTCCACTTT	CASSGGGQAFWDNSPLHF	NA	NA	TRBV6-1	TRBJ1-6
TGTGCCAGCAGCCATGGACAGGGAATGGGCAATCAGCCCCAGCATTTT	CASSHGQGMGNQPQHF	TRBD1	NA	TRBV4-2	TRBJ1-5
TGTGCCAGCAGCCCCCTAGCGGGAGAGGCCGGGGAGCTGTTTTTT	CASSPLAGEAGELFF	TRBD2	NA	TRBV9	TRBJ2-2
TGTGCCAGCAGCCGAGGGGACAGGGCCTGGAGTGAAAAACTGTTTTTT	CASSRGDRAWSEKLFF	TRBD1	NA	TRBV9	TRBJ1-4
TGTGCCAGCAGCCGGGGTTTCAGGCCAAATCAGCCCCAGCATTTT	CASSRGFRPNQPQHF	NA	NA	TRBV6-5	TRBJ1-5